This is a list of T cell receptor beta chains from one sample in a study of blood T cell repertoires in COVID-19. Clones were sequenced by immunoSEQ multiplex PCR, and TCRdb holds only the in-frame ones, with some missing. The repertoire holds around 180,000 clones, with 75% to 90% as singletons. Sequenced input: peripheral blood. These TCRs come from a human donor with active or convalescent COVID-19. The donor label of this sample is uncertain. Each CDR3 is given with its conserved first and last residue. Fields, in order: V gene, J gene, CDR3 protein.

v_call: TRBV20-1; j_call: TRBJ2-3; cdr3_aa: CSARVEFTQYF
v_call: TRBV6-5; j_call: TRBJ2-3; cdr3_aa: CASSSELAGTDTQYF
v_call: TRBV7-3; j_call: TRBJ1-1; cdr3_aa: CASSQVGQGNTEAFF
v_call: TRBV5-5; j_call: TRBJ2-3; cdr3_aa: CASTSQYNGGGKGDTQYF
v_call: TRBV18; j_call: TRBJ2-1; cdr3_aa: CASSPPTGTVEQFF
v_call: TRBV5-1; j_call: TRBJ2-1; cdr3_aa: CASSLSADPGNEQFF
v_call: TRBV6-2/TRBV6-3; j_call: TRBJ1-1; cdr3_aa: CASSSGGRYAEAFF
v_call: TRBV28; j_call: TRBJ1-1; cdr3_aa: CASSSYRGTEAFF
v_call: TRBV6-5; j_call: TRBJ2-7; cdr3_aa: CASSYLLAGYEQYF
v_call: TRBV6-5; j_call: TRBJ2-5; cdr3_aa: CASGYGLAGGVGTQYF
v_call: TRBV5-1; j_call: TRBJ2-5; cdr3_aa: CASGAGETQYF
v_call: TRBV12-3/TRBV12-4; j_call: TRBJ2-1; cdr3_aa: CASGDTTYNEQFF
v_call: TRBV5-1; j_call: TRBJ2-7; cdr3_aa: CASSLSSGRTYEQYF
v_call: TRBV21-1; j_call: TRBJ2-1; cdr3_aa: CATERGKREASRNEQFF
v_call: TRBV4-1; j_call: TRBJ2-1; cdr3_aa: CASSQAGGRFNEQFF
v_call: TRBV18; j_call: TRBJ1-5; cdr3_aa: CASSPPTGGKGNQPQHF
v_call: TRBV6-5; j_call: TRBJ2-5; cdr3_aa: CASSYGPSGTQYF
v_call: TRBV6-5; j_call: TRBJ2-7; cdr3_aa: CASSYGLKSSYEQYF
v_call: TRBV27; j_call: TRBJ1-1; cdr3_aa: CASGDLARGLGNTEAFF
v_call: TRBV7-9; j_call: TRBJ2-6; cdr3_aa: CASSLIGGANVLTF
v_call: TRBV7-2; j_call: TRBJ2-7; cdr3_aa: CASASGTGVYEQYF
v_call: TRBV5-1; j_call: TRBJ2-5; cdr3_aa: CASSLAGTGGETQYF
v_call: TRBV28; j_call: TRBJ2-6; cdr3_aa: CASRSSGGLGFSGANVLTF
v_call: TRBV19; j_call: TRBJ2-1; cdr3_aa: CASSIGQDHNEQFF
v_call: TRBV5-4; j_call: TRBJ2-7; cdr3_aa: CASSQNRAPYEQYF
v_call: TRBV7-6; j_call: TRBJ2-7; cdr3_aa: CASSLVDGSRYEQYF
v_call: TRBV6-2/TRBV6-3; j_call: TRBJ2-1; cdr3_aa: CASSHDRGPTGEQFF
v_call: TRBV13; j_call: TRBJ1-2; cdr3_aa: CASSSRAGGGYTF
v_call: TRBV19; j_call: TRBJ2-7; cdr3_aa: CASSKEGQGATYEQYF
v_call: TRBV10-2; j_call: TRBJ2-2; cdr3_aa: CASSEASRSGELFF
v_call: TRBV5-1; j_call: TRBJ1-5; cdr3_aa: CASSPWTEQPQHF
v_call: TRBV29-1; j_call: TRBJ2-7; cdr3_aa: CSVSDRAYYEQYF
v_call: TRBV5-1; j_call: TRBJ2-3; cdr3_aa: CASSPIASSGGAGDTQYF
v_call: TRBV6-1; j_call: TRBJ2-2; cdr3_aa: CASSDRGDGELFF
v_call: TRBV29-1; j_call: TRBJ2-5; cdr3_aa: CTIQGDRGKETQYF
v_call: TRBV28; j_call: TRBJ2-3; cdr3_aa: CASRGLAGGQRADTQYF
v_call: TRBV9; j_call: TRBJ1-2; cdr3_aa: CASSVAGRAQGYTF
v_call: TRBV4-2; j_call: TRBJ1-4; cdr3_aa: CASSQGQNEKLFF
v_call: TRBV6-2/TRBV6-3; j_call: TRBJ1-1; cdr3_aa: CASSYWAITEAFF
v_call: TRBV7-3; j_call: TRBJ1-6; cdr3_aa: CASSRTGGDSPLHF
v_call: TRBV28; j_call: TRBJ1-4; cdr3_aa: CASSLPSAGVNEKLFF
v_call: TRBV3-1/TRBV3-2; j_call: TRBJ1-4; cdr3_aa: CASSLQGFGEKLFF
v_call: TRBV28; j_call: TRBJ1-1; cdr3_aa: CASTLTGGFEAFF
v_call: TRBV5-1; j_call: TRBJ2-2; cdr3_aa: CASSLAVTGGPGELFF
v_call: TRBV7-7; j_call: TRBJ2-1; cdr3_aa: CASSQRGGNEQFF
v_call: TRBV4-1; j_call: TRBJ2-1; cdr3_aa: CASSQGALTESYNEQFF
v_call: TRBV5-1; j_call: TRBJ2-7; cdr3_aa: CASSLASGGGPTYEQYF
v_call: TRBV30; j_call: TRBJ2-3; cdr3_aa: CAWRGDDYPDTQYF
v_call: TRBV29-1; j_call: TRBJ1-5; cdr3_aa: CSVTGAWNQPQHF
v_call: TRBV7-9; j_call: TRBJ2-2; cdr3_aa: CASSSTGTGELFF
v_call: TRBV19; j_call: TRBJ2-7; cdr3_aa: CASSISGRGAPYEQYF
v_call: TRBV6-6; j_call: TRBJ1-6; cdr3_aa: CASSSRRTTQNSPLHF
v_call: TRBV9; j_call: TRBJ2-7; cdr3_aa: CASSTNPRTAYYEQYF
v_call: TRBV7-3; j_call: TRBJ1-3; cdr3_aa: CASSLSAGSGNTIYF